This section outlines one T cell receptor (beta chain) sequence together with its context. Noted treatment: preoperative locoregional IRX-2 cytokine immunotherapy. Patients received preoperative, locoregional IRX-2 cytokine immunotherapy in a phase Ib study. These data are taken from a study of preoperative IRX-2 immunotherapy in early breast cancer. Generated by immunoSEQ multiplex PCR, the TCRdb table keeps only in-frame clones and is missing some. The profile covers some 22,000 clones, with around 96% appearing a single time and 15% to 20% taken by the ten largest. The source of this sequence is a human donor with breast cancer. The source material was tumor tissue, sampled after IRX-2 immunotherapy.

For the CDR3, the DNA is TGTGCCTGGAGTGAAGGGCGGGACATTCAGTACTTC. Amino acids: CAWSEGRDIQYF. V is TRBV30 and J is TRBJ2-4; possibly TRBD2 for D (5 bases). CDR3 length: 12 amino acids. Germline assignment: CDR1 GTSNPN and CDR2 SVGIG (reference sequence). V was pared by 1 base and J by 8 bases, with 9 bases between.